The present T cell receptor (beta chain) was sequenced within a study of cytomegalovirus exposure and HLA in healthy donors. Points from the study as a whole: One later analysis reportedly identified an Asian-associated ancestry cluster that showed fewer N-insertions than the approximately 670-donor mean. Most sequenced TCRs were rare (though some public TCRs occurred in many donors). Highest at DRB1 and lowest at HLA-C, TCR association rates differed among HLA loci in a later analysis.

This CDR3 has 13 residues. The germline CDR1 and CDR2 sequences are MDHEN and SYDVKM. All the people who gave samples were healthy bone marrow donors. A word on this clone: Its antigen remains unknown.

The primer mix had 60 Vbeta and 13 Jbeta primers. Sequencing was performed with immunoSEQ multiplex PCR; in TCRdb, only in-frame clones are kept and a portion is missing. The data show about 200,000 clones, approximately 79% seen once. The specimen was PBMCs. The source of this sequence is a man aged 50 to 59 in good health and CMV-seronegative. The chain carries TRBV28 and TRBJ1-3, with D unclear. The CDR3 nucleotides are TGTGCAAGCGGTGGCAGAATACGAAACACCATATATTTT. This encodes CASGGRIRNTIYF.